This record looks at one TCR beta chain sequence and its context. Its antigen is currently unknown. Donors were nominally healthy when sampled, though unrecorded immune exposures were likely. This sample was taken from a study of cytomegalovirus exposure and HLA in healthy donors. The CDR3 extends over 16 amino acids. Trimming removed 6 bases from V and 6 bases from J; junction bases left unmatched: 14. CDR1 and CDR2 from the germline V gene are MDHEN and SYDVKM. Study-wide results and caveats: An analysis done earlier found most TCR beta V segments productive about 87% or about 30% of the time. In vitro data verified three CMV-associated chains as specific for CMV antigens.

The PCR made use of 60 Vbeta and 13 Jbeta primers. Assay used: immunoSEQ multiplex PCR; TCRdb lists only in-frame clones, some missing. The sample shows 120,000 to 150,000 clones, 78% of them seen only once. The clonotype was recovered from a woman between 35 and 50 years old in good health and CMV-seropositive. The sample consisted of PBMCs. The chain recombines TRBV28 with TRBJ1-2, with TRBD1 matching 9 bases. CDR3 sequence (DNA): TGTGCCAGCAGGGGGGACAGGGAGGGCGCGAATCATGGCTACACCTTC. This sequence encodes CASRGDREGANHGYTF.